These 6 T cell receptor beta chains were sequenced from one sample in a study of T-cell memory formation after mild COVID-19. TCRdb re-analysed the 5' RACE reads in MiXCR, keeping a single row per CDR3 protein. The repertoire holds hundreds of thousands of distinct CDR3 sequences, with roughly 18% as singletons. Sequences were obtained from PBMCs or a T cell subset sorted from them (not recorded which). These receptors were collected from an adult woman who had mild COVID-19 (a few samples of this study predate the infection). Cell type and time point are not known.

This clonotype came up a few times. The chain combines TRBV7-9 with TRBJ2-3; D is ambiguous. The CDR3 sequence is 12 residues long. From germline, CDR1 is SEHNR and CDR2 FQNEAQ (reference sequence). V shed 5 bases and J shed 6 bases, with 9 bases lying between them. This chain's CDR3 is CASSPGEDTQYF. DNA of the CDR3: TGTGCCAGCAGCCCCGGAGAGGATACGCAGTATTTT.

J is TRBJ2-3 and V is TRBV7-6; D possibly corresponds to TRBD1 (6 bases). The CDR3 is 15 amino acids. V lost 5 bases and J lost 5, with 17 bases in between. Per germline, CDR1 SGHVS and CDR2 FNYEAQ. CDR3 sequence: CASSQGHTLRDTQYF. The CDR3 region has the DNA TGTGCCAGCAGCCAGGGACACACACTCCGAGATACGCAGTATTTT.

This clonotype was detected a few times. The chain uses TRBV9 and TRBJ2-5, with 8 positions matching TRBD2. With 0 bases clipped from V and 5 bases from J, the junction kept 6 bases outside the gene matches. The germline V gene has CDR1 SGDLS and CDR2 YYNGEE. The CDR3 covers 15 residues. The CDR3: CASSVAAGDGETQYF. CDR3 in DNA: TGTGCCAGCAGCGTAGCAGCGGGGGACGGTGAGACCCAGTACTTC.

This clonotype has just a few counts. The chain joins TRBV4-1 to TRBJ1-2; 7 nucleotides line up with TRBD1. The ends lost 0 bases at V and 4 bases at J; junction bases unmatched: 5. This CDR3 is 15 amino acids long. Germline V gene data show CDR1 as MGHRA and CDR2 as YSYEKL. CDR3 coding DNA: TGCGCCAGCAGCCAAGACCCAGGGGGGGGCTATGGCTACACCTTC. Protein: CASSQDPGGGYGYTF.

The chain couples TRBV10-3 to TRBJ2-2, with 8 bases fitting TRBD2. The germline V gene has CDR1 ENHRY and CDR2 SYGVKD. This CDR3 spans 17 amino acids. V was pared by 6 bases and J by 5 bases, with 14 bases of the junction left unmatched. The CDR3 sequence is CAIRGVTSPSGTGELFF. The DNA of the CDR3 is TGTGCCATCAGGGGGGTGACTTCGCCTAGCGGGACCGGGGAGCTGTTTTTT.

The chain is built from TRBV10-3 and TRBJ2-7; 8 nucleotides align to TRBD1. Germline V CDR1 and CDR2: ENHRY, SYGVKD. V shed 4 bases and J 5 bases; nucleotides not matched to a gene: 7. The CDR3 length is 14 residues. The chain's CDR3 is CAISGTGKDHEQYF. In nucleotides, the CDR3 is TGTGCCATCAGTGGGACAGGGAAGGACCACGAGCAGTACTTC.